This record looks at one TCR beta chain sequence and its context. The data were obtained in a study of T-cell reconstitution after alpha-beta-depleted transplantation in children. Unique molecular identifiers were incorporated during preparation of the TCRbeta library. Using its own MiXCR run on the PCR reads, TCRdb lists one record per CDR3 protein. The sample includes fewer than 700,000 distinct CDR3 sequences, about 21% seen only once; the top ten take 14%. Germline values: CDR1 MGHDK, CDR2 SYGVNS. This CDR3 has 16 amino acids. The trim removed 5 bases at V and 2 bases at J, leaving 10 bases unmatched.

This sequence originates from a boy in the first two years of life who had a stem cell transplant for acute myeloid leukemia, so the T cells may come from the graft donor. The sequences come from PBMCs, mostly from graft donor cells, collected 360 days after TCRalphabeta/CD19-depleted stem cell transplant. The V gene is TRBV25-1, the J gene TRBJ2-5; 8 bases align to TRBD1. The CDR3 DNA reads as TGTGCCAGCAGTCCCGGGACAGGCTTGACACAAGAGACCCAGTACTTC. Translated: CASSPGTGLTQETQYF.